These T cell receptor beta chains were read from a single sample in a study of cytomegalovirus exposure and HLA in healthy donors. Assay: immunoSEQ multiplex PCR; the TCRdb copy retains only in-frame clones and omits some. The sample shows hundreds of thousands of clones, around four fifths of them seen only once. The sample comprised PBMCs. Receptors originate from a woman aged 40-49 years in good health and CMV-seronegative. Each CDR3 is given with its conserved first and last residue. D genes are given only for firm matches. Clone size is not always given. Where it is, it says once, few, many or a class for expanded clones.

.	once	11	TRBV4-1	TRBJ2-5	CASSLGETQYF	TGCGCCAGCAGCCTCGGAGAGACCCAGTACTTC
TRBD2	.	18	TRBV27	TRBJ2-3	CASSPIAGVPISMDTQYF	TGTGCCAGCAGCCCGATTGCGGGGGTCCCCATTAGCATGGATACGCAGTATTTT
TRBD1	.	13	TRBV4-3	TRBJ1-1	CASSQNRGLAAFF	TGCGCCAGCAGCCAAAACAGGGGGTTAGCAGCTTTCTTT
TRBD1	.	14	TRBV4-3	TRBJ2-2	CASSQTGGTGELFF	TGCGCCAGCAGCCAAACAGGGGGTACCGGGGAGCTGTTTTTT
.	.	14	TRBV5-4	TRBJ2-2	CASSGEQGTGELFF	TGTGCCAGCAGCGGGGAACAGGGAACCGGGGAGCTGTTTTTT
.	.	13	TRBV5-4	TRBJ1-1	CASSLDSNTEAFF	TGTGCCAGCAGCTTGGACAGTAACACTGAAGCTTTCTTT
TRBD1	.	14	TRBV19	TRBJ1-1	CASSPRQGETEAFF	TGTGCCAGTAGTCCCCGACAGGGCGAGACGGAAGCTTTCTTT
TRBD2	once	15	TRBV19	TRBJ2-1	CASRSLAGVYNEQFF	TGTGCCAGTAGATCACTAGCGGGGGTCTACAATGAGCAGTTCTTC
TRBD1	.	15	TRBV7-9	TRBJ2-5	CASSFGTGGGETQYF	TGTGCCAGCAGCTTCGGGACAGGGGGAGGGGAGACCCAGTACTTC
.	.	12	TRBV25-1	TRBJ1-1	CASSDVSGKAFF	TGTGCCAGCAGTGATGTGTCGGGGAAAGCTTTCTTT
.	.	14	TRBV18	TRBJ2-2	CASSTLRQAGELFF	TGTGCCAGCTCAACGCTACGACAGGCCGGGGAGCTGTTTTTT
TRBD1	.	16	TRBV27	TRBJ2-7	CASSPNVGTASYEQYF	TGTGCCAGCAGTCCGAATGTCGGGACAGCATCCTACGAGCAGTACTTC
.	.	15	TRBV10-2	TRBJ1-4	CASSEEQGRYGKLFF	TGCGCCAGCAGTGAGGAGCAGGGCCGGTATGGAAAACTGTTTTTT
TRBD1	.	15	TRBV27	TRBJ2-2	CASSTRDRNTGELFF	TGTGCCAGCAGTACCCGGGACAGGAACACCGGGGAGCTGTTTTTT
.	.	16	TRBV19	TRBJ1-5	CASSMESVGSNQPQHF	TGTGCCAGTAGTATGGAGAGTGTAGGCAGCAATCAGCCCCAGCATTTT
.	.	13	TRBV9	TRBJ1-5	CASSVSGNQPQHF	TGTGCCAGCAGCGTATCAGGGAATCAGCCCCAGCATTTT
TRBD1	.	16	TRBV5-5	TRBJ2-1	CASSGRTGGPYNEQFF	TGTGCCAGCAGCGGACGGACAGGAGGACCCTACAATGAGCAGTTCTTC
.	.	16	TRBV2	TRBJ1-5	CASSEGGRRSNQPQHF	TGTGCCAGCAGTGAAGGTGGGAGGCGTAGCAATCAGCCCCAGCATTTT
.	.	12	TRBV2	TRBJ2-1	CASSDPPNEQFF	TGTGCCAGCAGTGATCCCCCGAATGAGCAGTTCTTC
.	.	14	TRBV27	TRBJ1-1	CASSSGRGLTEAFF	TGTGCCAGCAGTTCCGGCAGGGGTTTGACTGAAGCTTTCTTT
.	.	13	TRBV30	TRBJ1-1	CAWREGRNTEAFF	TGTGCCTGGAGGGAGGGGCGCAACACTGAAGCTTTCTTT
TRBD1	.	13	TRBV10-3	TRBJ2-5	CAIKGAQQETQYF	TGTGCCATCAAGGGGGCGCAGCAAGAGACCCAGTACTTC
.	.	19	TRBV5-1	TRBJ1-4	CASSLVPGRWGATNEKLFF	TGCGCCAGCAGCTTGGTACCAGGGCGCTGGGGTGCAACTAATGAAAAACTGTTTTTT
.	.	18	TRBV7-2	TRBJ1-6	CASSLDSRPGVRDSPLHF	TGTGCCAGCAGCTTAGATTCAAGGCCGGGGGTCCGGGATTCACCCCTCCACTTT
.	.	10	TRBV30	TRBJ2-1	CACPGGQQFF	TGTGCCTGTCCCGGAGGCCAACAGTTCTTC
.	.	14	TRBV6-6	TRBJ2-6	CASSPTSGANVLTF	TGTGCCAGCAGTCCTACTTCTGGGGCCAACGTCCTGACTTTC
.	.	17	TRBV4-3	TRBJ2-1	CASSQVVGRDSYNEQFF	TGCGCCAGCAGCCAAGTAGTGGGCAGGGATTCCTACAATGAGCAGTTCTTC
TRBD2	.	13	TRBV30	TRBJ2-3	CAWKRGEGDTQYF	TGTGCCTGGAAGCGAGGGGAGGGGGATACGCAGTATTTT
.	few	13	TRBV5-6	TRBJ1-4	CASSLSAGKRVFF	TGTGCCAGCAGCTTGTCGGCGGGAAAAAGGGTGTTTTTT
TRBD2	once	15	TRBV5-1	TRBJ2-3	CASRGLAGDQHTQYF	TGCGCCAGCAGGGGACTAGCGGGGGATCAACATACGCAGTATTTT